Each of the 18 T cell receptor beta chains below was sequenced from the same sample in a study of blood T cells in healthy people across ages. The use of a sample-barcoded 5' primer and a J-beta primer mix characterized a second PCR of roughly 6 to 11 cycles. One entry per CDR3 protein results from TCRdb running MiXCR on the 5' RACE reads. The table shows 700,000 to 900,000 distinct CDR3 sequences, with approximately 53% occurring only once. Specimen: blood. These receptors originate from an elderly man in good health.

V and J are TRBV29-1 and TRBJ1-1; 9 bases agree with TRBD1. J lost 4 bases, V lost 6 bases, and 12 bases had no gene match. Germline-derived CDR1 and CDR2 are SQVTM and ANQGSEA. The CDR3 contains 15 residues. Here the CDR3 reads CSVGQGIRTGTEAFF. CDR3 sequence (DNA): TGCAGCGTGGGACAGGGAATACGTACCGGCACTGAAGCTTTCTTT.

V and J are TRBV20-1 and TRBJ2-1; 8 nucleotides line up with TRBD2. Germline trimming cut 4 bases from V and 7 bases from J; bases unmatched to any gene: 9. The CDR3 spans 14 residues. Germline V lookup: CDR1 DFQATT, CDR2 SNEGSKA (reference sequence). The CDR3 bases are TGCAGTGCTACGACTAACGGGAGGGCGAATGAGCAGTTCTTC. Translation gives CSATTNGRANEQFF.

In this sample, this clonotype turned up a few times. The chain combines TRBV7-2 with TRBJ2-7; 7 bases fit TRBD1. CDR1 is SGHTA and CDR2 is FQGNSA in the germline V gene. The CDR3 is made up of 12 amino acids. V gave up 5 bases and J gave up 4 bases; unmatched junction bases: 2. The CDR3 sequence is CASSQGQYEQYF. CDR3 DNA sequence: TGTGCCAGCAGCCAGGGACAGTACGAGCAGTACTTC.

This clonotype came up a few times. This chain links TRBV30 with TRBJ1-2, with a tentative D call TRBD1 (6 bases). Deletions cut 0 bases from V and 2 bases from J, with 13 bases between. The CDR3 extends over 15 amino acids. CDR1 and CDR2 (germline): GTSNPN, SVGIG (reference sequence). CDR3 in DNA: TGTGCCTGGAGTGTGGGGCAGGGGATAAACTATGGCTACACCTTC. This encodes CAWSVGQGINYGYTF.

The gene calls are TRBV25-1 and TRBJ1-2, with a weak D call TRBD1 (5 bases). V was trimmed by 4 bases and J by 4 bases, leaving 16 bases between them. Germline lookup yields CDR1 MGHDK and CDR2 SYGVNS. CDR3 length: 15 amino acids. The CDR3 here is CASSGDPYAAYGYTF. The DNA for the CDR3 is TGTGCCAGCAGTGGGGACCCCTATGCGGCCTATGGCTACACCTTC.

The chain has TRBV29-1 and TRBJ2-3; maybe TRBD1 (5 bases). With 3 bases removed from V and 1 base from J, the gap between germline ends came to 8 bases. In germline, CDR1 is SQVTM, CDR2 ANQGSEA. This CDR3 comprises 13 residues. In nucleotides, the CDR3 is TGCAGCGTTGACGTAGGGGGCACAGATACGCAGTATTTT. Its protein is CSVDVGGTDTQYF.

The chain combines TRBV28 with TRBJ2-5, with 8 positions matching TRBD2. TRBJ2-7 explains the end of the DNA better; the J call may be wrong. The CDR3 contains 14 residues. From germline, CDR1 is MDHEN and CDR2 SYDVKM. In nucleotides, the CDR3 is TGTGCCAGCACCATTAGCGGGACCTCCTACGAGCAGTACTTC. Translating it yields CASTISGTSYEQYF.

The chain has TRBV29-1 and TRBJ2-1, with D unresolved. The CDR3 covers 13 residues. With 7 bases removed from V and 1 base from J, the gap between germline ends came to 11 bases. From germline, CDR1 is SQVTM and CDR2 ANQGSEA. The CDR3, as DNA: TGCAGCGCCGTAGGGATATCCTACAATGAGCAGTTCTTC. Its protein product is CSAVGISYNEQFF.

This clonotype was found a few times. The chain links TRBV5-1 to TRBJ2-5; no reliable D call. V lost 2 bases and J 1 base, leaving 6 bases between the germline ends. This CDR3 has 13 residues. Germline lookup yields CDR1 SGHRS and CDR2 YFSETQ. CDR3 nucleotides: TGCGCCAGCAGCTTCTACTCCCAAGAGACCCAGTACTTC. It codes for CASSFYSQETQYF. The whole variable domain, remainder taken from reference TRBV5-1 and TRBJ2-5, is KAGVTQTPRYLIKTRGQQVTLSCSPISGHRSVSWYQQTPGQGLQFLFEYFSETQRNKGNFPGRFSGRQFSNSRSEMNVSTLELGDSALYLCASSFYSQETQYFGPGTRLLVL.

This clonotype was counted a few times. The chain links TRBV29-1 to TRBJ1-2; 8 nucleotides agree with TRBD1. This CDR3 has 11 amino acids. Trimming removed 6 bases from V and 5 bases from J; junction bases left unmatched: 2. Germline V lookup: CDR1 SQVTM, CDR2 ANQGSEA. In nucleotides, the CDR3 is TGCAGCGTCTGGACAGGGTATGGCTACACCTTC. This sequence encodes CSVWTGYGYTF.

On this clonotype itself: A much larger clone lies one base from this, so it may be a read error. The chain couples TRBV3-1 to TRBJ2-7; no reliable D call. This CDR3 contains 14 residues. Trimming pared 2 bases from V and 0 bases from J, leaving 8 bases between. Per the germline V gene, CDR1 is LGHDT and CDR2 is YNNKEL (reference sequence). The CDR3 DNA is TGTGCCAGCAGCCAAAAAGAGACCTCCTACGAGCAGTACTTC. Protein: CASSQKETSYEQYF.

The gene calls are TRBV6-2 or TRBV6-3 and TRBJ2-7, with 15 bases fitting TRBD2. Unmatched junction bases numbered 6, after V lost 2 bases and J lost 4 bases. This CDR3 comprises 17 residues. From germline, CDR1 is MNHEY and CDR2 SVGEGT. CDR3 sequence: CASSYRGLAGGRYEQYF. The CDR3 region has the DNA TGTGCCAGCAGTTACCGGGGACTAGCGGGAGGTAGATACGAGCAGTACTTC.

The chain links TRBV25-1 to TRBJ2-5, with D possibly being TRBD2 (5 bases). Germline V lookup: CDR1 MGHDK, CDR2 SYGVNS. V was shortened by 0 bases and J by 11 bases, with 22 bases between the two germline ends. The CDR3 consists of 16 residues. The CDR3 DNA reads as TGTGCCAGCAGTGAATATGGCGGCCGCGGGTACAATGAGCAGTACTTC. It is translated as CASSEYGGRGYNEQYF.

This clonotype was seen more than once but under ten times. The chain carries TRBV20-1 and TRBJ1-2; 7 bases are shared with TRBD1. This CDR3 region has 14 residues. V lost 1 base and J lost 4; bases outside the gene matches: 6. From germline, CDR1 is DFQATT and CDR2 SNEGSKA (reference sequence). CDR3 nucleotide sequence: TGCAGTGCTAGAGGAGGGGGCCAACTCTATGGCTACACCTTC. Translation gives CSARGGGQLYGYTF.

The CDR3 DNA reads TGCGCCAGCAGCCCCGGACAGGGGGCTTGGGGCTACACCTTC. Protein product: CASSPGQGAWGYTF. The chain joins TRBV5-1 to TRBJ1-2, with TRBD1 identical over 11 bases. V lost 4 bases to trimming and J lost 8 bases; unmatched junction nucleotides: 7. The CDR3 has 14 amino acids. The germline CDR1 and CDR2 sequences are SGHRS and YFSETQ.

The CDR3 sequence: CASSFLGVPTDTQYF. The CDR3 DNA follows: TGTGCCAGCAGCTTTTTAGGGGTGCCCACAGATACGCAGTATTTT. This sequence joins TRBV7-9 and TRBJ2-3; a possible D gene is TRBD1 (5 bases). V lost 3 bases and J lost 2, with 12 bases in between. This CDR3 is 15 amino acids long. Germline V gene data show CDR1 as SEHNR and CDR2 as FQNEAQ (reference sequence).

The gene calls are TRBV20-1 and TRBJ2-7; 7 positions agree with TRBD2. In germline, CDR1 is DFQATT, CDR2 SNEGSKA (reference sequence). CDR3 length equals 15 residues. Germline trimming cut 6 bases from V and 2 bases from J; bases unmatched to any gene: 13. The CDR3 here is CSAEVGSSGTYEQYF. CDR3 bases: TGCAGTGCAGAAGTGGGATCTAGCGGAACCTACGAGCAGTACTTC.

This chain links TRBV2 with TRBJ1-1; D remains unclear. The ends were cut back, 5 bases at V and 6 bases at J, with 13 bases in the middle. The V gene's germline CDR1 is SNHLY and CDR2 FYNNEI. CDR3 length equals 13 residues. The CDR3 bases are TGTGCCAGCAGTAGTGACGCTCTACCTGAAGCTTTCTTT. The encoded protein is CASSSDALPEAFF.